The 30 T cell receptor beta chains presented below share a single source sample, sequenced in a study of CD8+ T cells in alopecia areata. Following RNA extraction, reverse transcription yielded cDNA that acted as the sequencing template. Generated by immunoSEQ multiplex PCR, the TCRdb table keeps only in-frame clones and is missing some. The repertoire holds about 210,000 clones, with about two fifths as singletons. As to treatment: oral pan-JAK inhibitor, 5-10 mg twice daily. The specimen was CD4+ T cells sorted from blood, collected around week 31, from a patient treated with tofacitinib. The receptors here all came from a human donor with alopecia areata.

The chain couples TRBV28 to TRBJ2-3; D is possibly TRBD1 (5 bases). The CDR3 sequence is 14 residues long. Trimming shortened V by 6 bases and J by 3 bases, and 13 bases separated the two germline ends. Per the germline V gene, CDR1 is MDHEN and CDR2 is SYDVKM. CDR3 coding DNA: TGTGCCAGCAGCGACAGTCAAGGAACAGATACGCAGTATTTT. It specifies CASSDSQGTDTQYF.

This sequence joins TRBV30 and TRBJ1-6; D is uncertain. Germline V gene sequence: CDR1 GTSNPN, CDR2 SVGIG (reference sequence). The germline V and J ends were trimmed by 0 bases and 5 bases, with 17 bases remaining between them. This CDR3 region has 17 residues. In DNA form, the CDR3 reads TGTGCCTGGAGTGTCCGGATCGTTTCACAGAATAATTCACCCCTCCACTTT. Protein: CAWSVRIVSQNNSPLHF.

The V call is TRBV4-1, the J call TRBJ2-1; possible D gene TRBD2, 5 bases. The CDR3 totals 18 residues. V was shortened by 1 base and J by 2 bases, with 18 bases between the two germline ends. Germline values: CDR1 MGHRA, CDR2 YSYEKL. CDR3 sequence (DNA): TGCGCCAGCAGCCAAGTTGGGGTTCGGCAGGAGGCCTACAATGAGCAGTTCTTC. Its translation is CASSQVGVRQEAYNEQFF.

The CDR3 region is CASSFLANSNTEAFF. Written as DNA, the CDR3 is TGCGCCAGCAGCTTCCTCGCAAACTCGAACACTGAAGCTTTCTTT. The rearrangement uses TRBV5-1 and TRBJ1-1; D is undetermined. Trimming shortened V by 2 bases and J by 1 base, and 12 bases separated the two germline ends. This CDR3 spans 15 amino acids. The germline V gene encodes CDR1 SGHRS and CDR2 YFSETQ.

V usage is TRBV6-5 and J usage is TRBJ2-7; TRBD1 is a possible D gene (5 bases). V was clipped by 5 bases and J by 2 bases, with 13 bases between them. The length of the CDR3 is 14 residues. In germline, CDR1 is MNHEY, CDR2 SVGAGI. CDR3 residues: CASSGNRSPYEQYF. Here the CDR3 DNA reads TGTGCCAGCAGTGGAAACAGGTCTCCCTACGAGCAGTACTTC.

The rearrangement joins TRBV5-1 to TRBJ2-1, with D perhaps matching TRBD1 or TRBD2 (7 bases each). The germline V and J ends were trimmed by 1 base and 9 bases, with 17 bases remaining between them. The CDR3 totals 15 residues. Germline-derived CDR1 and CDR2 are SGHRS and YFSETQ. In nucleotides, the CDR3 is TGCGCCAGCAGCTTGATCCAGGGGGAGGGTTCTGAGCAGTTCTTC. It is translated as CASSLIQGEGSEQFF.

This clone was observed at least ten times. The chain carries TRBV27 and TRBJ1-5, with 9 positions matching TRBD1. Germline lookup yields CDR1 MNHEY and CDR2 SMNVEV (reference sequence). Trimming removed 8 bases from V and 6 bases from J; junction bases left unmatched: 11. CDR3 size: 15 residues. CDR3 sequence: CASGPGGTGFQPQHF. The CDR3 DNA follows: TGTGCCAGCGGGCCCGGCGGGACAGGGTTTCAGCCCCAGCATTTT.

CDR3 loop: CASTSGDKNIQYF. Written as DNA, the CDR3 is TGTGCCAGCACCTCTGGGGACAAAAACATTCAGTACTTC. This rearrangement joins TRBV6-5 to TRBJ2-4, with D unresolved. V was shortened by 7 bases and J by 3 bases, with 10 bases between the two germline ends. This CDR3 is built from 13 residues. Germline V gene sequence: CDR1 MNHEY, CDR2 SVGAGI.

In DNA, the CDR3 is TGTGCCAGCAGTGGGACAGGGGAGCTGTTTTTT. Translating it yields CASSGTGELFF. The chain joins TRBV2 to TRBJ2-2; possibly TRBD1 for D (5 bases). V was clipped by 4 bases and J by 8 bases, with 5 bases between them. CDR1 is SNHLY and CDR2 is FYNNEI in the germline V gene. The CDR3 is 11 amino acids.

This clone was counted only a few times. The CDR3 here is CASIQGWSAGELFF. Written as DNA, the CDR3 is TGTGCCAGTATACAGGGGTGGAGTGCCGGGGAGCTGTTTTTT. This sequence joins TRBV5-8 and TRBJ2-2; 7 bases line up with TRBD1. Germline-derived CDR1 and CDR2 are SGHTS and YDEGEE. The CDR3 extends over 14 amino acids. V was pared by 8 bases and J by 6 bases, with 10 bases of the junction left unmatched.

The rearrangement joins TRBV9 to TRBJ2-7; a possible D gene is TRBD1 (5 bases). Germline V gene data show CDR1 as SGDLS and CDR2 as YYNGEE. This CDR3 spans 13 amino acids. Between the trimmed V and J ends, which lost 0 bases and 7 bases, there was a span of 11 bases. The CDR3 loop reads CASSVDQGREQYF. DNA of the CDR3: TGTGCCAGCAGCGTAGATCAGGGTCGAGAGCAGTACTTC.

This clone was seen a handful of times. This chain connects TRBV5-1 to TRBJ2-1, with D perhaps TRBD1 or TRBD2 (5 bases each). This CDR3 region has 13 residues. Trimming removed 4 bases at V and 5 bases at J, with 10 bases between. Germline-derived CDR1 and CDR2 are SGHRS and YFSETQ. The CDR3 DNA sequence: TGCGCCAGCAGCGGGGGTCCCCACAATGAGCAGTTCTTC. Translating it yields CASSGGPHNEQFF.

This clone was counted a few times. The V and J genes are TRBV6-6 and TRBJ1-6; D is unresolved. V was clipped by 0 bases and J by 0 bases, with 6 bases between them. Germline CDR1 is MNHNY and CDR2 is SVGAGI (reference sequence). The CDR3 loop spans 16 amino acids. The CDR3 sequence is CASSYSGSSYNSPLHF. CDR3 DNA: TGTGCCAGCAGTTACTCTGGTAGCTCCTATAATTCACCCCTCCACTTT.

The chain combines TRBV7-3 with TRBJ1-1; D is perhaps TRBD1 (6 bases). Germline CDR1 SGHTA, CDR2 FQGTGA. This CDR3 has 14 residues. V gave up 4 bases and J gave up 9 bases, with 18 bases separating them. The CDR3 DNA reads TGTGCCAGCAGCTCGGGTCGGGGGCCGAGTCAAGCTTTCTTT. Amino acids: CASSSGRGPSQAFF.

This clone was seen only a few times. The J gene is TRBJ2-1, the V gene TRBV4-1; TRBD2 agrees at 10 bases. CDR3 length equals 15 residues. CDR1 and CDR2 from the germline V gene are MGHRA and YSYEKL. Trimming removed 3 bases from V and 7 bases from J; junction bases left unmatched: 6. The chain's CDR3 is CASSQLAGARNEQFF. The CDR3 bases are TGCGCCAGCAGCCAGCTAGCGGGAGCCCGAAATGAGCAGTTCTTC.

Only a few counts were recorded for this clone. The rearrangement links TRBV7-3 to TRBJ2-1; TRBD2 aligns across 7 bases. Trimming took 0 bases from V and 12 from J; bases not matched to a gene: 8. The CDR3 is 14 amino acids. The germline V gene has CDR1 SGHTA and CDR2 FQGTGA. CDR3 in amino acids: CASSLTETSVGQFF. CDR3 sequence (DNA): TGTGCCAGCAGCTTAACGGAAACTAGCGTGGGGCAGTTCTTC.

The chain uses TRBV5-1 and TRBJ2-7; D possibly corresponds to TRBD2 (5 bases). Trimming took off 2 bases at V and 2 bases at J, with 14 bases between the two ends. This CDR3 contains 15 residues. Germline CDR1 is SGHRS and CDR2 is YFSETQ. The chain's CDR3 is CASSFGPGTTYEQYF. The CDR3 nucleotides read TGCGCCAGCAGCTTCGGACCGGGAACCACCTACGAGCAGTACTTC.

This clone was seen only a few times. The V and J genes are TRBV5-4 and TRBJ2-1, with D perhaps given as TRBD1 or TRBD2 (5 bases each). V was cut by 4 bases and J by 3 bases, with 14 bases left in between. There are 15 residues in the CDR3. CDR1 is SGHNT, CDR2 YYREEE, per germline (reference sequence). This CDR3 reads CASSADWGIYNEQFF. CDR3 in DNA: TGTGCCAGCAGCGCTGATTGGGGGATCTACAATGAGCAGTTCTTC. Looking up the rest from reference TRBV5-4 and TRBJ2-1 gives the full variable domain: ETGVTQSPTHLIKTRGQQVTLRCSSQSGHNTVSWYQQALGQGPQFIFQYYREEENGRGNFPPRFSGLQFPNYSSELNVNALELDDSALYLCASSADWGIYNEQFFGPGTRLTVL.

This clone was seen a handful of times. The V call is TRBV29-1, the J call TRBJ2-2; D might be TRBD1 (6 bases). The CDR3 spans 18 residues. CDR1 is SQVTM and CDR2 is ANQGSEA in the germline V gene. V was trimmed by 1 base and J by 5 bases, leaving 23 bases between them. The CDR3 region is CSVEGGGTGWYGTGELFF. As DNA, the CDR3 is TGCAGCGTTGAAGGAGGAGGAACAGGGTGGTATGGGACCGGGGAGCTGTTTTTT.

This clone was observed once. V and J are TRBV7-9 and TRBJ2-5; D is perhaps TRBD1 (5 bases). CDR1 is SEHNR and CDR2 is FQNEAQ in the germline V gene (reference sequence). The CDR3 has 13 residues. Trimming removed 7 bases from V and 4 bases from J, with 13 bases in between. CDR3 protein: CASTPGTGETQYF. DNA of the CDR3: TGTGCCAGCACCCCAGGAACAGGAGAGACCCAGTACTTC. Full variable domain (rest looked up from reference TRBV7-9 and TRBJ2-5): DTGVSQNPRHKITKRGQNVTFRCDPISEHNRLYWYRQTLGQGPEFLTYFQNEAQLEKSRLLSDRFSAERPKGSFSTLEIQRTEQGDSAMYLCASTPGTGETQYFGPGTRLLVL.

The chain carries TRBV12-5 and TRBJ1-5; weak D call: TRBD1 (6 bases). V was shortened by 4 bases and J by 3 bases, with 16 bases between the two germline ends. Per the germline V gene, CDR1 is LGHNT and CDR2 is FRNRAP. The CDR3 covers 16 residues. In DNA, the CDR3 is TGTGCTAGTGGTTCGGGCCTAGGGGGAAACAATCAGCCCCAGCATTTT. Residues: CASGSGLGGNNQPQHF. Based on the CDR3 plus reference TRBV12-5 and TRBJ1-5, the full variable domain is DARVTQTPRHKVTEMGQEVTMRCQPILGHNTVFWYRQTMMQGLELLAYFRNRAPLDDSGMPKDRFSAEMPDATLATLKIQPSEPRDSAVYFCASGSGLGGNNQPQHFGDGTRLSIL.

This clone was seen only a few times. The chain has TRBV30 and TRBJ2-3; possibly TRBD2 for D (5 bases). The V and J ends lost 3 bases and 1 base respectively, with 14 bases between them. CDR1 and CDR2 (germline): GTSNPN, SVGIG (reference sequence). This CDR3 region has 15 residues. The CDR3, as DNA: TGTGCCTGGAGCATCTTCGAACTAGGCACAGATACGCAGTATTTT. Its translation: CAWSIFELGTDTQYF.

The table lists this clone with a few counts. For the CDR3, the DNA is TGTGCCAGTACAGGGGAACGCCCAGATACGCAGTATTTT. Translated, it gives CASTGERPDTQYF. The chain recombines TRBV2 with TRBJ2-3, with 7 bases identical to TRBD1. V shed 9 bases and J 4 bases; nucleotides not matched to a gene: 7. The CDR3 has 13 residues. Germline loops: CDR1 SNHLY, CDR2 FYNNEI. The full variable domain, completed using reference TRBV2 and TRBJ2-3, is EPEVTQTPSHQVTQMGQEVILRCVPISNHLYFYWYRQILGQKVEFLVSFYNNEISEKSEIFDDQFSVERPDGSNFTLKIRSTKLEDSAMYFCASTGERPDTQYFGPGTRLTVL.

This clone was detected only a few times. The V call is TRBV7-2, the J call TRBJ1-4; D is ambiguous. This CDR3 has 14 amino acids. In germline, CDR1 is SGHTA, CDR2 FQGNSA. V shed 1 base and J shed 3 bases, with 6 bases lying between them. CDR3 in DNA: TGTGCCAGCAGCTTAGGCCGGTCTAATGAAAAACTGTTTTTT. Translation: CASSLGRSNEKLFF.

This chain links TRBV15 with TRBJ2-1; 8 bases fit TRBD2. This CDR3 spans 14 amino acids. V was clipped by 0 bases and J by 9 bases; unmatched bases: 4. Germline assignment: CDR1 LNHNV and CDR2 YYDKDF (reference sequence). CDR3 sequence (DNA): TGTGCCACCAGCAGAGAGAGGCGGGGGGTTGAGCAGTTCTTC. Protein: CATSRERRGVEQFF.

This rearrangement joins TRBV6-1 to TRBJ1-2; D is undetermined. The CDR3 covers 13 residues. The V gene lost 1 base and the J gene lost 5 bases, with 8 bases spanning the gap. The germline CDR1 and CDR2 sequences are MNHNS and SASEGT. The CDR3 DNA reads as TGTGCCAGCAGTGAAGGTGCGGAATATGGCTACACCTTC. Its protein product is CASSEGAEYGYTF.

This rearrangement joins TRBV5-1 to TRBJ1-1; tentative D call: TRBD1 (6 bases). The CDR3 is 15 amino acids. With 3 bases removed from V and 0 bases from J, the gap between germline ends came to 12 bases. Germline V gene lookup returns CDR1 SGHRS and CDR2 YFSETQ. As DNA, the CDR3 is TGCGCCAGCAGCTCAGGGGACAACTTGAACACTGAAGCTTTCTTT. Its protein product is CASSSGDNLNTEAFF.

This chain connects TRBV5-6 to TRBJ2-7; tentative D call: TRBD2 (6 bases). CDR1 and CDR2 (germline): SGHDT, YYEEEE. CDR3 length equals 14 residues. V was trimmed by 4 bases and J by 6 bases, leaving 17 bases between them. The CDR3 coding sequence is TGTGCCAGCAGCCTTACCGGGACTGTACCCGAGCAGTACTTC. This codes for CASSLTGTVPEQYF.

The rearrangement uses TRBV6-1 and TRBJ1-2, with 9 positions matching TRBD1. Germline V gene lookup returns CDR1 MNHNS and CDR2 SASEGT. The junction had 5 bases not matched to a gene; V was cut back by 5 bases and J by 4 bases. The CDR3 is made up of 14 amino acids. CDR3 loop: CASSTGGVGYGYTF. In DNA form, the CDR3 reads TGTGCCAGCAGTACAGGGGGCGTGGGCTATGGCTACACCTTC.

The chain is built from TRBV7-6 and TRBJ2-7; possible D gene TRBD2, 6 bases. From germline, CDR1 is SGHVS and CDR2 FNYEAQ. V dropped 1 base and J dropped 6 bases, with 16 bases sitting between them. The length of the CDR3 is 15 residues. The CDR3 loop is CASSLGGVGGVEQYF. The CDR3 coding sequence is TGTGCCAGCAGCTTAGGAGGGGTCGGGGGTGTCGAGCAGTACTTC.